These 10 T cell receptor beta chains originate from one sample sequenced in a study of cytomegalovirus exposure and HLA in healthy donors. Use of 60 Vbeta and 13 Jbeta primers characterized the PCR. The data were produced by immunoSEQ multiplex PCR, yet TCRdb's version contains in-frame clones alone and is incomplete. The data contain 75,000 or so clones, 66% of them singletons. The specimen was PBMCs. Receptor source: a man in his forties in good health and CMV-seropositive.

V usage is TRBV25-1 and J usage is TRBJ1-6; TRBD1 matches 10 bases. This CDR3 is 16 amino acids long. Per germline, CDR1 MGHDK and CDR2 SYGVNS. V dropped 4 bases and J dropped 10; count of bases not matched to a gene: 10. The CDR3: CASSARDRGLGSPLHF. CDR3 bases: TGTGCCAGCAGTGCGCGGGACAGGGGTTTAGGATCACCCCTCCACTTT. Full variable domain (missing parts from reference TRBV25-1 and TRBJ1-6): EADIYQTPRYLVIGTGKKITLECSQTMGHDKMYWYQQDPGMELHLIHYSYGVNSTEKGDLSSESTVSRIRTEHFPLTLESARPSHTSQYLCASSARDRGLGSPLHFGNGTRLTVT.

The chain is built from TRBV30 and TRBJ1-5, with no clear D. Trimming stripped 0 bases from V and 6 bases from J, with 12 bases between. Per germline, CDR1 GTSNPN and CDR2 SVGIG (reference sequence). This CDR3 region has 14 residues. The CDR3 sequence is CAWSVSGRGQPQHF. CDR3 in DNA: TGTGCCTGGAGTGTCAGCGGCCGAGGTCAGCCCCAGCATTTT.

The gene calls are TRBV27 and TRBJ2-7; D possibly corresponds to TRBD2 (6 bases). Germline loops: CDR1 MNHEY, CDR2 SMNVEV (reference sequence). CDR3 length: 13 amino acids. Trimming took off 6 bases at V and 6 bases at J, with 15 bases between the two ends. The CDR3 DNA is TGTGCCAGCAGGGTGCCTGGGGGAGGCGAGCAGTACTTC. Protein: CASRVPGGGEQYF.

The gene calls are TRBV27 and TRBJ1-5; TRBD1 might be the D (5 bases). This CDR3 has 14 residues. The ends were cut back, 1 base at V and 7 bases at J, with 11 bases in the middle. Germline V lookup: CDR1 MNHEY, CDR2 SMNVEV (reference sequence). CDR3 sequence reads: CASSLWGVGQPQHF. CDR3 DNA sequence: TGTGCCAGCAGTTTATGGGGGGTAGGGCAGCCCCAGCATTTT.

The chain carries TRBV27 and TRBJ2-3; 9 nucleotides align to TRBD2. V dropped 7 bases and J dropped 0; count of bases not matched to a gene: 5. CDR3 length equals 15 residues. Germline V lookup: CDR1 MNHEY, CDR2 SMNVEV (reference sequence). This CDR3 is CASKSGGRSTDTQYF. In nucleotides, the CDR3 is TGTGCCAGCAAAAGCGGGGGGCGAAGCACAGATACGCAGTATTTT.

The gene calls are TRBV4-2 and TRBJ2-1; D remains ambiguous. CDR3 length equals 17 residues. Trimming shortened V by 0 bases and J by 0 bases, and 12 bases separated the two germline ends. CDR1 and CDR2 (germline): LGHNA, YNFKEQ. CDR3 sequence reads: CASSQDLLVSSYNEQFF. In DNA form, the CDR3 reads TGTGCCAGCAGCCAAGATCTCCTAGTCTCCTCCTACAATGAGCAGTTCTTC.

The chain joins TRBV27 to TRBJ2-6; 10 positions agree with TRBD2. The junction had 0 bases not matched to a gene; V was cut back by 4 bases and J by 0 bases. Germline values: CDR1 MNHEY, CDR2 SMNVEV (reference sequence). CDR3 length: 16 residues. The CDR3 here is CASSSSGGSGANVLTF. The CDR3 nucleotides are TGTGCCAGCAGTTCTAGCGGGGGCTCTGGGGCCAACGTCCTGACTTTC.

This chain connects TRBV5-8 to TRBJ1-5; 7 bases fit TRBD1. From germline, CDR1 is SGHTS and CDR2 YDEGEE. V was clipped by 4 bases and J by 6 bases; unmatched bases: 4. This CDR3 spans 13 amino acids. The CDR3: CASSRDRVQPQHF. The CDR3 nucleotides read TGTGCCAGCAGCCGTGACAGGGTTCAGCCCCAGCATTTT.

This clone was counted between two and nine times. The V gene is TRBV13, the J gene TRBJ2-5; weak D call: TRBD2 (7 bases). Trimming shortened V by 3 bases and J by 4 bases, and 15 bases separated the two germline ends. The germline V gene encodes CDR1 PRHDT and CDR2 FYEKMQ (reference sequence). The CDR3 contains 15 residues. The DNA of the CDR3 is TGTGCCAGCAGCTTGTCCCGGGGGGCCCGAGAGACCCAGTACTTC. This sequence encodes CASSLSRGARETQYF. Using reference TRBV13 and TRBJ2-5 for the parts outside the CDR3, the full variable domain is AAGVIQSPRHLIKEKRETATLKCYPIPRHDTVYWYQQGPGQDPQFLISFYEKMQSDKGSIPDRFSAQQFSDYHSELNMSSLELGDSALYFCASSLSRGARETQYFGPGTRLLVL.

This clone has a single count. CDR3 in DNA: TGTGCCAGCAGCGAGACAGGAGAGCACACTGAAGCTTTCTTT. It translates to CASSETGEHTEAFF. This chain uses TRBV9 with TRBJ1-1; D possibly corresponds to TRBD1 (6 bases). Germline-derived CDR1 and CDR2 are SGDLS and YYNGEE. The V and J ends lost 3 bases and 3 bases respectively, with 12 bases between them. CDR3 length equals 14 residues.